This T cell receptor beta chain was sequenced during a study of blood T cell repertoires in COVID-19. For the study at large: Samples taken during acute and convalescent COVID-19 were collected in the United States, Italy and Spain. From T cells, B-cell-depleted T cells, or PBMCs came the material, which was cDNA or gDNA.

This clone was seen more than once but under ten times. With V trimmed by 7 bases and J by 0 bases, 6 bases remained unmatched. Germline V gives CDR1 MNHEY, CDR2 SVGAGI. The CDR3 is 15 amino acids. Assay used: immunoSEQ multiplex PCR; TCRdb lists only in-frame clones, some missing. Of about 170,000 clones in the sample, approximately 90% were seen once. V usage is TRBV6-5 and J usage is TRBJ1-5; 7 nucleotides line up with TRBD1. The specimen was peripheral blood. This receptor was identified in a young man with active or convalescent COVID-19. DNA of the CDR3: TGTGCCAGCACCCAGGGGGTTAATAGCAATCAGCCCCAGCATTTT. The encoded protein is CASTQGVNSNQPQHF.